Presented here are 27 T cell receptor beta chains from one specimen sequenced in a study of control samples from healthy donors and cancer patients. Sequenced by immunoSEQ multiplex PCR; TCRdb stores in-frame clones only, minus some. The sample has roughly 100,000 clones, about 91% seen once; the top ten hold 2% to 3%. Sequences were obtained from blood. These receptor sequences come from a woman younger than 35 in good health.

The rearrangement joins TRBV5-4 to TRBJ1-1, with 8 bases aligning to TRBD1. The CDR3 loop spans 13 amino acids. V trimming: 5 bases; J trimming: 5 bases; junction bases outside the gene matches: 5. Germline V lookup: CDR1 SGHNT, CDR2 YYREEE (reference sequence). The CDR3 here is CASSLTGGTEAFF. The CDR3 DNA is TGTGCCAGCAGTCTTACAGGGGGAACTGAAGCTTTCTTT.

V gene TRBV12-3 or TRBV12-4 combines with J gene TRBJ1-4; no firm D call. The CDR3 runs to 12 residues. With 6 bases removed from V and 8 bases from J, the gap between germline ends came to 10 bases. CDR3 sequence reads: CASSPSREKLFF. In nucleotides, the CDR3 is TGTGCCAGCAGCCCCAGCCGGGAAAAACTGTTTTTT.

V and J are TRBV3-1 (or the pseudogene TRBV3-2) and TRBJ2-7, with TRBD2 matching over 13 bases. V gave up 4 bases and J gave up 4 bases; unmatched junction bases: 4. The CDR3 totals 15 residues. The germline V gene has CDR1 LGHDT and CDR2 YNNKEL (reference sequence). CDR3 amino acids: CASSPRTSGGYEQYF. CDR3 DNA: TGTGCCAGCAGCCCTAGGACTAGCGGGGGTTACGAGCAGTACTTC.

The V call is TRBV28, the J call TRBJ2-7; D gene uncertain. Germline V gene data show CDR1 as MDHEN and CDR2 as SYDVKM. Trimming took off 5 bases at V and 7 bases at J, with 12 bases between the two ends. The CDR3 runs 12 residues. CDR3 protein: CASSTTPREQYF. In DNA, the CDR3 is TGTGCCAGCAGTACTACTCCACGAGAGCAGTACTTC.

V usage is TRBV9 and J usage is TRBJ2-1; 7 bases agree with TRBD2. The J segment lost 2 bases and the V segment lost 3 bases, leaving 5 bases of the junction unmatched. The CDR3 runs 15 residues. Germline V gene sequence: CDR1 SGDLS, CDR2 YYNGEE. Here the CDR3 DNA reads TGTGCCAGCAGCGGAGGGACTATAACCTACAATGAGCAGTTCTTC. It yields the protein CASSGGTITYNEQFF.

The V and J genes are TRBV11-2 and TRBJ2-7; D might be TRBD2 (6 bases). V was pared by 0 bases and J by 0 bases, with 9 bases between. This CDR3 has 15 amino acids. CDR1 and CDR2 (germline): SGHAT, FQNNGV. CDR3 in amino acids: CASSLDRGTSYEQYF. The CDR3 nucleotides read TGTGCCAGCAGCTTAGATCGGGGGACCTCCTACGAGCAGTACTTC.

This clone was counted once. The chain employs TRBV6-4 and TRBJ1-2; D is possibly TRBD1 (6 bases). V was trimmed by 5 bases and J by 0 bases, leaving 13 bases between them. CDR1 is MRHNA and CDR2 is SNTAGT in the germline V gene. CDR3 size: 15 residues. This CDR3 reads CASSPNGGPNYGYTF. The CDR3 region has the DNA TGTGCCAGCAGTCCCAATGGGGGCCCTAACTATGGCTACACCTTC.

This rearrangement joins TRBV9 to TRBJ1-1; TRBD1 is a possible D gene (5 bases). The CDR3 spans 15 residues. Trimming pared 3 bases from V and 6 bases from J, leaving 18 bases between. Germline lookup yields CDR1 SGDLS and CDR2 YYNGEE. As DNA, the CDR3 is TGTGCCAGCAGCGATAGGGCCGGCCGGGGCGCTGAAGCTTTCTTT. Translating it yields CASSDRAGRGAEAFF.

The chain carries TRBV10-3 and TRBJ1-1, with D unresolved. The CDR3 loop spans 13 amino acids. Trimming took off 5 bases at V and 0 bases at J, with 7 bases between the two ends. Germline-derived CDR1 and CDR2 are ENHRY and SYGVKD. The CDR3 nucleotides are TGTGCCATCAGTAGTCAACTGAACACTGAAGCTTTCTTT. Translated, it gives CAISSQLNTEAFF.

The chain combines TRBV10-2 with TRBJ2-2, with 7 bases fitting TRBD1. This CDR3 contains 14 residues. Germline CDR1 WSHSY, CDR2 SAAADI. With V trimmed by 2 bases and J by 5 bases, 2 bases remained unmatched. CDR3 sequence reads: CASSEEGATGELFF. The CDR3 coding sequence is TGCGCCAGCAGTGAGGAGGGGGCGACCGGGGAGCTGTTTTTT.

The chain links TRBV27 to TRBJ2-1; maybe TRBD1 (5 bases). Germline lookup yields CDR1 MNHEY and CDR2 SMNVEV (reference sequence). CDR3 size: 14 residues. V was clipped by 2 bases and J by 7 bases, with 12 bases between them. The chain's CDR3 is CASSLLQEVNEQFF. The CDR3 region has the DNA TGTGCCAGCAGTTTACTACAGGAAGTTAATGAGCAGTTCTTC.

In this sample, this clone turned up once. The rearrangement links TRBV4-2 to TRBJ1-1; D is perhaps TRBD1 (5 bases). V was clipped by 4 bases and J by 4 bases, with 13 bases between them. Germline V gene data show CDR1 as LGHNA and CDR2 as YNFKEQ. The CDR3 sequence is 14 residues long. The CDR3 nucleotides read TGTGCCAGCAGCCGGGCCCCCAGGGCCACTGAAGCTTTCTTT. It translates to CASSRAPRATEAFF.

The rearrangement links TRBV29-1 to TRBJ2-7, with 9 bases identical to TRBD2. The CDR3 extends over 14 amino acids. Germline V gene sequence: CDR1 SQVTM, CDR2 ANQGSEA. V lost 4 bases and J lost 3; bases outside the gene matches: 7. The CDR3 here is CSVGVGGRVYEQYF. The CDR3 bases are TGCAGCGTTGGGGTCGGCGGGAGGGTCTACGAGCAGTACTTC.

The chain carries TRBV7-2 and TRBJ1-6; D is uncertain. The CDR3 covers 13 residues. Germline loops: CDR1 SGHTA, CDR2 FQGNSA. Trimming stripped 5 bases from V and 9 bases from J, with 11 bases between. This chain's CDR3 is CASSPRSRSPLHF. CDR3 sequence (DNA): TGTGCCAGCAGCCCCAGGTCGCGTTCACCCCTCCACTTT.

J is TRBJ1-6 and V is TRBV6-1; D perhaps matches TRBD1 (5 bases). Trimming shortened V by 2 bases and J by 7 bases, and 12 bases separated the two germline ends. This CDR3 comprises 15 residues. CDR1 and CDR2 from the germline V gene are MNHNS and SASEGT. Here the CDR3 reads CASSEWARGNSPLHF. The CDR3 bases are TGTGCCAGCAGTGAATGGGCCCGGGGGAATTCACCCCTCCACTTT.

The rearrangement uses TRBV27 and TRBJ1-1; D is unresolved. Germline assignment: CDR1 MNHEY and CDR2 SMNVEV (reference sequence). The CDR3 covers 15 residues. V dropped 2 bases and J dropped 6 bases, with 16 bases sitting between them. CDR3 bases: TGTGCCAGCAGTTTAACACGGCCGCCGGGCTCTGAAGCTTTCTTT. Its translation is CASSLTRPPGSEAFF.

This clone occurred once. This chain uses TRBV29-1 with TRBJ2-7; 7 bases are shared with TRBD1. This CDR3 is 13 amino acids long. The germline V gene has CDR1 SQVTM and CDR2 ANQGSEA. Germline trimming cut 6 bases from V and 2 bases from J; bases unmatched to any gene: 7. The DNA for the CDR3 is TGCAGCGTCCTTCGACAGGGTACCTACGAGCAGTACTTC. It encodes CSVLRQGTYEQYF.

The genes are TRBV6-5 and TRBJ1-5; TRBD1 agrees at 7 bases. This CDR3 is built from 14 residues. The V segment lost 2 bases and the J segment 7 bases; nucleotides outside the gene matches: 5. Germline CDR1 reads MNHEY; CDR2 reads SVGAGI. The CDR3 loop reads CASSYHDRAQPQHF. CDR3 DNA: TGTGCCAGCAGTTACCATGACAGGGCCCAGCCCCAGCATTTT.

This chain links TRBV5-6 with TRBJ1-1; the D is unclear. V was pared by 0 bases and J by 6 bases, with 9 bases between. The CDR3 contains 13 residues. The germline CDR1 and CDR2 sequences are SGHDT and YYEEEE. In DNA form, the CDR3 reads TGTGCCAGCAGCTTGGAGGATGTCTCTGAAGCTTTCTTT. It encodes CASSLEDVSEAFF.

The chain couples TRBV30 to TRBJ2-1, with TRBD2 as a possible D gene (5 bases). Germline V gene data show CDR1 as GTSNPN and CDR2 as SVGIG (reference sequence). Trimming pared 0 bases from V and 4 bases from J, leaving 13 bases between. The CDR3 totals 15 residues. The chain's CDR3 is CAWSVPSGLYNEQFF. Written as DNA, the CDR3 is TGTGCCTGGAGTGTCCCCAGCGGATTATACAATGAGCAGTTCTTC.

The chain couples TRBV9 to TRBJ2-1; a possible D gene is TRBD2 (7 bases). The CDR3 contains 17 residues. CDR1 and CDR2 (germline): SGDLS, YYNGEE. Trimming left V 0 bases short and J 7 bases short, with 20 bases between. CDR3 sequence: CASSVDWAGARGNEQFF. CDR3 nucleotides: TGTGCCAGCAGCGTAGATTGGGCGGGGGCCCGCGGTAATGAGCAGTTCTTC.

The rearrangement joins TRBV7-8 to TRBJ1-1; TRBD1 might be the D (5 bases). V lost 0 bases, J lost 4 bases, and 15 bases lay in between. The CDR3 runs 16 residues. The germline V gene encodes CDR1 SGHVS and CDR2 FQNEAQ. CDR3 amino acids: CASSLALQGLGTEAFF. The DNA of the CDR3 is TGTGCCAGCAGCTTAGCGCTTCAGGGTTTGGGCACTGAAGCTTTCTTT.

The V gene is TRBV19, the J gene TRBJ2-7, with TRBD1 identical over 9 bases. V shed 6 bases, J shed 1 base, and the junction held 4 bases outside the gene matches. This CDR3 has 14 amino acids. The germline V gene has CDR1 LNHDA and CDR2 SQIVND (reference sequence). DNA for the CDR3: TGTGCCAGTAGCCGGGACAGGGCTTCCTACGAGCAGTACTTC. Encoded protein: CASSRDRASYEQYF.

CDR3 protein: CASSVDARQETQYF. As DNA, the CDR3 is TGTGCCAGCAGCGTAGACGCCAGACAAGAGACCCAGTACTTC. The chain couples TRBV9 to TRBJ2-5; D remains ambiguous. Germline V gives CDR1 SGDLS, CDR2 YYNGEE. The CDR3 runs 14 residues. The V and J ends lost 0 bases and 2 bases respectively, with 8 bases between them.

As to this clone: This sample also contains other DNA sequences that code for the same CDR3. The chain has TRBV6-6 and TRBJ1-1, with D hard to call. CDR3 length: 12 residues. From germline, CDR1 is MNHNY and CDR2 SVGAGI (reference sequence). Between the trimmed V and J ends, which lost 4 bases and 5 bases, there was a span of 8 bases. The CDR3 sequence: CASSFAGTEAFF. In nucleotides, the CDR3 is TGTGCCAGCAGTTTTGCGGGGACTGAAGCTTTCTTT.

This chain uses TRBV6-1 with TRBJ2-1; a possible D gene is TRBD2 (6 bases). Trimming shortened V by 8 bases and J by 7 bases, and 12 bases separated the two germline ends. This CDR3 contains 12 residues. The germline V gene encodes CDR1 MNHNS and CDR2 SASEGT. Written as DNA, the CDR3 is TGTGCCAGCGGGAATGGAGGGAATGAGCAGTTCTTC. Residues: CASGNGGNEQFF.

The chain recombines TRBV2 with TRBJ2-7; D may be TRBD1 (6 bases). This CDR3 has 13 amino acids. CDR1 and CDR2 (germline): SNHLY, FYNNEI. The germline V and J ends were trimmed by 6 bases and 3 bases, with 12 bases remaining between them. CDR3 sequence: CASRGAGLYEQYF. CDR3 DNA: TGTGCCAGCAGGGGGGCAGGGCTCTACGAGCAGTACTTC.